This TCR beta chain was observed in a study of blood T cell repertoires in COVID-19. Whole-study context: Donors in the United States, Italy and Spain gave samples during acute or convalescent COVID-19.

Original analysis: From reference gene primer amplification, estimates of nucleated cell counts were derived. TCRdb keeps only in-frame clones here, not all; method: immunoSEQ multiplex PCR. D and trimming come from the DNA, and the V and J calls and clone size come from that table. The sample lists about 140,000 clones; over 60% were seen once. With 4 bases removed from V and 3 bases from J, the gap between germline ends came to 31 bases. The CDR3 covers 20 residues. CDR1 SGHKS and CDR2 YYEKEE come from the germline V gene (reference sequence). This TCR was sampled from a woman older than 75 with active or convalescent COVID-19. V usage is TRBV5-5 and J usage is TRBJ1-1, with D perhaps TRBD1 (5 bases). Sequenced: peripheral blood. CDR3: CASSPRGGAQGASLDTEAFF. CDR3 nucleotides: TGTGCCAGCAGCCCCCGGGGAGGGGCGCAGGGCGCATCCCTGGACACTGAAGCTTTCTTT.